This T cell receptor beta chain was retrieved from a study of T cell repertoires in cytomegalovirus infection. Background on the study: CMV epitopes that were recently identified and HLA-C-restricted were used alongside well-studied HLA-B-restricted ones. A matching HLA type, together with CMV infection, was signaled by public TCR beta signatures.

This clonotype was found many times. Antigen specificity is unknown. TCRdb reprocessed the reads with MiXCR, giving one entry per CDR3 protein. The repertoire includes about 890,000 distinct CDR3 sequences, around a third of them detected once, and over 12% sits in the top ten. Whole-study findings and limits: Carriage of CMV together with the relevant HLA was identifiable through cumulative public TCR beta family frequency. HLA-C-restricted CMV-specific TCR beta clonotypes were dominant in the ex vivo response.

V gave up 4 bases and J gave up 5 bases, with 18 bases separating them. The CDR3 is made up of 15 amino acids. The germline V gene has CDR1 SGHVS and CDR2 FNYEAQ. The material sequenced was cultured CD8+ T cells from PBMCs, taken from culture after CMV antigen stimulation. The clonotype originates from a human donor in good health (CMV status not recorded). Some clones in this sample may be carry-over from other donors' samples. This chain links TRBV7-6 with TRBJ2-7; D may correspond to TRBD1 or TRBD2 (5 bases each). CDR3 nucleotides: TGTGCCAGCAGCTCGGTGGGGGACCAACCACACGAGCAGTACTTC. This translates into CASSSVGDQPHEQYF.